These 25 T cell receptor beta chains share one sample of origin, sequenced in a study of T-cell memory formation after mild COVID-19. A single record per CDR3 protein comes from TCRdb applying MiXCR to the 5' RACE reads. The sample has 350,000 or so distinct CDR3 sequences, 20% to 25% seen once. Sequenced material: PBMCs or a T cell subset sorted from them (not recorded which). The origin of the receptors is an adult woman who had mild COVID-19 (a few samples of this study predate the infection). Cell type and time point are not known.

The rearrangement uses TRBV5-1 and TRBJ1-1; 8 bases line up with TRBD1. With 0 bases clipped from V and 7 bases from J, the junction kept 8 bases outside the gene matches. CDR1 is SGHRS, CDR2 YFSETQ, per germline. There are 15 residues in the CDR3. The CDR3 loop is CASSLAGQGGSEAFF. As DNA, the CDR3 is TGCGCCAGCAGCTTGGCCGGACAGGGTGGGAGTGAAGCTTTCTTT.

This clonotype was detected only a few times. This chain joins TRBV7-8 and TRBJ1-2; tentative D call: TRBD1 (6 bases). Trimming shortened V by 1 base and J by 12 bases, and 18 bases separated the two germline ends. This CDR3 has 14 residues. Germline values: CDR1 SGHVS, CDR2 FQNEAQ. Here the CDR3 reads CASSLGSGTPMHTF. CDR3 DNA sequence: TGTGCCAGCAGCTTAGGCTCAGGGACACCCATGCACACCTTC.

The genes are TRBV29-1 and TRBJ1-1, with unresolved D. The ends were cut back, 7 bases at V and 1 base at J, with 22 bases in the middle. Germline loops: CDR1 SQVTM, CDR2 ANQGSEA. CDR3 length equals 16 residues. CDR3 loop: CSARQPGLTQNTEAFF. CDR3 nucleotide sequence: TGCAGCGCCAGGCAACCGGGCCTCACTCAGAACACTGAAGCTTTCTTT.

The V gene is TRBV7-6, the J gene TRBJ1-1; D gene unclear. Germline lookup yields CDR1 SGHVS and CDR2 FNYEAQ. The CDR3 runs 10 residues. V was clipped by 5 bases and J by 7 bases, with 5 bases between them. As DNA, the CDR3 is TGTGCCAGCAGCCCTTATGAAGCTTTCTTT. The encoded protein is CASSPYEAFF.

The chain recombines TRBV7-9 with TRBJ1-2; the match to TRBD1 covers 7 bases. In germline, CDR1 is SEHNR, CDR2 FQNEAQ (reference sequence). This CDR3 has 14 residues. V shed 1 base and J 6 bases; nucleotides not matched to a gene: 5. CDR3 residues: CASSLGQGDNGYTF. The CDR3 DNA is TGTGCCAGCAGCTTAGGACAGGGTGATAATGGCTACACCTTC.

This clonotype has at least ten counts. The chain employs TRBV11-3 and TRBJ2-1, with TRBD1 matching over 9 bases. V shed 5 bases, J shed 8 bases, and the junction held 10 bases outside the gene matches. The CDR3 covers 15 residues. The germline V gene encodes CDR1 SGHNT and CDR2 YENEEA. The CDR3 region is CASSPGVQGAYEQFF. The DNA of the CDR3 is TGTGCCAGCAGCCCAGGGGTACAGGGGGCCTATGAGCAGTTCTTC.

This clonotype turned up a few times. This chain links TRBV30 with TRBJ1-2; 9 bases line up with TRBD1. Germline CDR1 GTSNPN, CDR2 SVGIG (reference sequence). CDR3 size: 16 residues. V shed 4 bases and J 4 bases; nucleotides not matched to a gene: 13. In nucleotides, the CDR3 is TGTGCCTGGAAGGGACAGGGCGCTGTAATCGTCTATGGCTACACCTTC. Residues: CAWKGQGAVIVYGYTF.

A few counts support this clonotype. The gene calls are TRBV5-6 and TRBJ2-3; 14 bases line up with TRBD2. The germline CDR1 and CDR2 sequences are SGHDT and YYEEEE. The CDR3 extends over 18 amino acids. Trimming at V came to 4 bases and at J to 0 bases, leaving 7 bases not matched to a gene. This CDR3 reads CASSPGLAGATSTDTQYF. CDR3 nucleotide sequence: TGTGCCAGCAGCCCGGGACTAGCGGGGGCGACTAGCACAGATACGCAGTATTTT.

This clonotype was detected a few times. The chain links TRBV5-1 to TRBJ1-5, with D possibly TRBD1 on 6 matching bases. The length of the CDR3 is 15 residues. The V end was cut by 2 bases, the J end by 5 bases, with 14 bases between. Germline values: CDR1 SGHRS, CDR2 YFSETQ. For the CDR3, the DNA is TGCGCCAGCAGCTTTACAGGGTCATCGGATCAGCCCCAGCATTTT. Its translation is CASSFTGSSDQPQHF. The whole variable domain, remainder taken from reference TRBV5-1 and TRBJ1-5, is KAGVTQTPRYLIKTRGQQVTLSCSPISGHRSVSWYQQTPGQGLQFLFEYFSETQRNKGNFPGRFSGRQFSNSRSEMNVSTLELGDSALYLCASSFTGSSDQPQHFGDGTRLSIL.

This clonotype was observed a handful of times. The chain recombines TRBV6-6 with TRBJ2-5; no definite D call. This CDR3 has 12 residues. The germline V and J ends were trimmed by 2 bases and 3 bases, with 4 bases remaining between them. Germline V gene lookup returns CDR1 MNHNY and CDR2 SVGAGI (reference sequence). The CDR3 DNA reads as TGTGCCAGCAGTTACGGGAAAGAGACCCAGTACTTC. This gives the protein CASSYGKETQYF.

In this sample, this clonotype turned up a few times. The CDR3 region is CASSRLAGSNEQFF. CDR3 in DNA: TGTGCCAGCAGTCGACTAGCGGGGTCTAATGAGCAGTTCTTC. V and J are TRBV12-3 or TRBV12-4 and TRBJ2-1, with 11 nucleotides matching TRBD2. This CDR3 is 14 amino acids long. V lost 5 bases to trimming and J lost 7 bases; unmatched junction nucleotides: 4.

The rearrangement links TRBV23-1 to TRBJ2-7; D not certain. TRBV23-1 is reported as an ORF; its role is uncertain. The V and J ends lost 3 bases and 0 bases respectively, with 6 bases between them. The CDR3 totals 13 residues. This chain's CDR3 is CASSQACSYEQYF. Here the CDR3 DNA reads TGCGCCAGCAGTCAGGCCTGCTCCTACGAGCAGTACTTC.

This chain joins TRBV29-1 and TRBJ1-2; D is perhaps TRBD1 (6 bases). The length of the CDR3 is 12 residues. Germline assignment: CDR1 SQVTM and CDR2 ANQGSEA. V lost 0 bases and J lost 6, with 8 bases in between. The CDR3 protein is CSVEDEGDGYTF. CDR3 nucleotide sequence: TGCAGCGTTGAAGATGAGGGGGATGGCTACACCTTC.

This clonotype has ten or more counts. Written as DNA, the CDR3 is TGCGCCAGCAGCCAAGAGCGGGGGAGATACAATGAGCAGTTCTTC. Its protein is CASSQERGRYNEQFF. V usage is TRBV4-3 and J usage is TRBJ2-1, with 7 positions matching TRBD2. Germline CDR1 reads LGHNA; CDR2 reads YSLEER. With V trimmed by 0 bases and J by 4 bases, 3 bases remained unmatched. The CDR3 spans 15 residues.

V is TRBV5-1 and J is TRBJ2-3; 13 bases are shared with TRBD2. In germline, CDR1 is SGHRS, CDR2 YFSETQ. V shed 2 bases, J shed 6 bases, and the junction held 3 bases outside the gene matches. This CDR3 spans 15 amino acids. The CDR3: CASSFGLAGVDTQYF. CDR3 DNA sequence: TGCGCCAGCAGCTTTGGACTAGCGGGAGTTGATACGCAGTATTTT.

The CDR3 DNA sequence: TGCGCCAGCAGCTTGGGATTTAGCGGGAGCCCATCAGATACGCAGTATTTT. Protein sequence: CASSLGFSGSPSDTQYF. The rearrangement joins TRBV5-1 to TRBJ2-3; 9 bases are a match to TRBD2. This CDR3 is 17 amino acids long. CDR1 and CDR2 from the germline V gene are SGHRS and YFSETQ. V shed 0 bases, J shed 4 bases, and the junction held 9 bases outside the gene matches. Drawing the rest from reference TRBV5-1 and TRBJ2-3, the complete variable domain is KAGVTQTPRYLIKTRGQQVTLSCSPISGHRSVSWYQQTPGQGLQFLFEYFSETQRNKGNFPGRFSGRQFSNSRSEMNVSTLELGDSALYLCASSLGFSGSPSDTQYFGPGTRLTVL.

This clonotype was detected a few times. The CDR3 DNA reads TGTGCCAGCAGTTACAAGGCCCGGGACTGGGGGTATGAGCAGTTCTTC. Translated, it gives CASSYKARDWGYEQFF. This chain joins TRBV6-5 and TRBJ2-1; possible D gene TRBD2, 6 bases. CDR1 MNHEY and CDR2 SVGAGI come from the germline V gene. The CDR3 has 16 amino acids. Trimming removed 2 bases at V and 8 bases at J, with 19 bases between.

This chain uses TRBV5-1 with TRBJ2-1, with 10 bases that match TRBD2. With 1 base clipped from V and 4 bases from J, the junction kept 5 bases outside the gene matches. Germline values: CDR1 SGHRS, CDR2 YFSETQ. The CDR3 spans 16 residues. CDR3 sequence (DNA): TGCGCCAGCAGCTTGTTAGCGGGGGGAAATTACAATGAGCAGTTCTTC. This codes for CASSLLAGGNYNEQFF.

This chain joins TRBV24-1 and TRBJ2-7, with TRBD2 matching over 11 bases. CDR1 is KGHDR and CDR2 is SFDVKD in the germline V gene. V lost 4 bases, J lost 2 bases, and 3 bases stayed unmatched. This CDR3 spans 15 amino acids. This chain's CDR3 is CATSESSGGTYEQYF. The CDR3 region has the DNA TGTGCCACCAGTGAATCTAGCGGGGGGACCTACGAGCAGTACTTC.

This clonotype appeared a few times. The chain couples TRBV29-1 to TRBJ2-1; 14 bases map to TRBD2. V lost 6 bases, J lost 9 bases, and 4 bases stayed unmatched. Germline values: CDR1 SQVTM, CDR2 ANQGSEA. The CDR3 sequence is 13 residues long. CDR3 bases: TGCAGCGTGGGGACTAGCGGGAGACTTGAGCAGTTCTTC. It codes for CSVGTSGRLEQFF.

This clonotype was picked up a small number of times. CDR3 protein: CASSTSVLNEQFF. The DNA for the CDR3 is TGTGCCAGCAGCACCTCGGTCCTCAATGAGCAGTTCTTC. The V gene is TRBV5-5, the J gene TRBJ2-1, with no clear D. Germline CDR1 reads SGHKS; CDR2 reads YYEKEE (reference sequence). The CDR3 runs to 13 residues. Trimming stripped 4 bases from V and 6 bases from J, with 11 bases between.

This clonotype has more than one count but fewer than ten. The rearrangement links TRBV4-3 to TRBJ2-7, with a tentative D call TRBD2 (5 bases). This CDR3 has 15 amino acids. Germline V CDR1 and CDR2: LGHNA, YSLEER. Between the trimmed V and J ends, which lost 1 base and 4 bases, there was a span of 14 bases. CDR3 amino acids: CASSQASGLYYEQYF. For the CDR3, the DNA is TGCGCCAGCAGCCAAGCATCCGGACTTTATTACGAGCAGTACTTC.

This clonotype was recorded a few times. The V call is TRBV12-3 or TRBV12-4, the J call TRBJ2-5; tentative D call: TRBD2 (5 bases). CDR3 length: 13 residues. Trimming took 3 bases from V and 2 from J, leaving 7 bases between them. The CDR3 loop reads CASSFTGQETQYF. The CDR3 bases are TGTGCCAGCAGTTTTACGGGGCAAGAGACCCAGTACTTC.

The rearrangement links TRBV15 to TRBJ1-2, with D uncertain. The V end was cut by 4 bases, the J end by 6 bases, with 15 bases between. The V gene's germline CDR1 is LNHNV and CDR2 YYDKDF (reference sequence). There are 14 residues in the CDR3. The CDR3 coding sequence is TGTGCCACCAGCACCGTCCTTTGGGAACATGGCTACACCTTC. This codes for CATSTVLWEHGYTF.

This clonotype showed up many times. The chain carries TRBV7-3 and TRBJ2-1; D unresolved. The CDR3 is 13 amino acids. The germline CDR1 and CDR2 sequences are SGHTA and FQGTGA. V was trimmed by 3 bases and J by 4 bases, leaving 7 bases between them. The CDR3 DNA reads TGTGCCAGCAGCTTGGCGGTGTACAATGAGCAGTTCTTC. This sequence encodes CASSLAVYNEQFF.